This T cell receptor (beta chain) was sequenced for a study of CD8+CD57+ T cells in acquired aplastic anemia. Germline V lookup: CDR1 SGDLS, CDR2 YYNGEE. V lost 0 bases to trimming and J lost 4 bases, with 7 bases between them. The CDR3 covers 13 residues. The sample holds many counts of this clonotype. What it binds is not known. General study results and limits: Controls and patients did not differ significantly in CD8+ Simpson's diversity. Patients and controls were found to share approximately 31 CD8+ CDR3 sequences.

Genomic DNA templated the TCR beta VDJ and CDR3 profiling. Via MiXCR, TCRdb re-called the reads, giving one row per CDR3 protein. The data contain some 200,000 distinct CDR3 sequences, 61% of them singletons. The receptor was isolated from a human donor in good health. Sequencing was carried out using sorted CD4+, CD8+, or CD8+CD57+ T cells (not recorded which) from PBMCs. The V call is TRBV9, the J call TRBJ1-1; D is possibly TRBD1 (5 bases). The CDR3 nucleotides read TGTGCCAGCAGCGTAGGGAGGGGCACTGAAGCTTTCTTT. Its protein is CASSVGRGTEAFF.